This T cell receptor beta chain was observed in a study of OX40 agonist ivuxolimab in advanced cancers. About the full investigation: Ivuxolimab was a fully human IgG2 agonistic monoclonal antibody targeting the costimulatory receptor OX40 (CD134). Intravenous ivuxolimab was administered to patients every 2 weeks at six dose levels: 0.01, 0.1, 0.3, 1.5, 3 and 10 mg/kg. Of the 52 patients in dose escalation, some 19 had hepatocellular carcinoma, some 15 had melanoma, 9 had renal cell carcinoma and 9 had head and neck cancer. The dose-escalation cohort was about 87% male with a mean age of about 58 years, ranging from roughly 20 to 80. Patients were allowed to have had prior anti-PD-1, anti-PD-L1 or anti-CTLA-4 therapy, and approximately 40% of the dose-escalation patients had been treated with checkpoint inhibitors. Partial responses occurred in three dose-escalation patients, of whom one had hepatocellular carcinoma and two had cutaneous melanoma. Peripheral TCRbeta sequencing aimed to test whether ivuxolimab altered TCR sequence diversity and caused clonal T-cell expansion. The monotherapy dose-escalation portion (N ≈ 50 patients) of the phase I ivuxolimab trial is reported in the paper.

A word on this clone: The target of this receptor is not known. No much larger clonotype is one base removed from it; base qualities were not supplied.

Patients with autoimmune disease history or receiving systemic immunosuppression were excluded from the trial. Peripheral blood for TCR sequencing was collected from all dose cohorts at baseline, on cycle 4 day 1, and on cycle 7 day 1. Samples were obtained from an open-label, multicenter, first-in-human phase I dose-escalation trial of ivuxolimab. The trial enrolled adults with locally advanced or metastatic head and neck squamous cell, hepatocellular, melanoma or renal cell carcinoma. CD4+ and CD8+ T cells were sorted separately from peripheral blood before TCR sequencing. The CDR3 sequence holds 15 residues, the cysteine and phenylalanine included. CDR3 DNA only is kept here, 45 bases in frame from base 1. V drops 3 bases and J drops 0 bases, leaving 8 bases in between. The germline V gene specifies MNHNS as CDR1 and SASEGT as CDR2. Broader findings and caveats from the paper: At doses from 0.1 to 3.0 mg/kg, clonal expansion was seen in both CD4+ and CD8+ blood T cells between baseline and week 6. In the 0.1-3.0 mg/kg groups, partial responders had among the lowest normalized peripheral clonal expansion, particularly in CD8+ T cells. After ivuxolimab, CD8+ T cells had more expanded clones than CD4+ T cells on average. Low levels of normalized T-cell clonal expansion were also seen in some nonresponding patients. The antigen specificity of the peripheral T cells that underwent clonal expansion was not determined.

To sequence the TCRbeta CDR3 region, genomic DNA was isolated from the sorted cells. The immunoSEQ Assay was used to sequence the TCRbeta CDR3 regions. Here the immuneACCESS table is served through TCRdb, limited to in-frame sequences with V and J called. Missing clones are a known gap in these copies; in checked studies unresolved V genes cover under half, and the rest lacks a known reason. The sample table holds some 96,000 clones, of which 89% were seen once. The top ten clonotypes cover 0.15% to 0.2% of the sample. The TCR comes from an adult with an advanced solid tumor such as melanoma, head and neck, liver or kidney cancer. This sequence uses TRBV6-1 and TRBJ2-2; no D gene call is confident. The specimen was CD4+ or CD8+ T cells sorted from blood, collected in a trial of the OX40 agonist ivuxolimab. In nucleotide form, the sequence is TGTGCCAGCAGTGAGACGGTTACGAACACCGGGGAGCTGTTTTTT. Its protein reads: CASSETVTNTGELFF.